This T cell receptor beta chain was recovered during a study of blood T cell repertoires in COVID-19. Study context: COVID-19 samples from acute and convalescent phases originated in the United States, Italy and Spain. The analysed material was cDNA or gDNA that came from T cells, B-cell-depleted T cells, or PBMCs.

The CDR3 runs 13 residues. With 6 bases removed from V and 4 bases from J, the gap between germline ends came to 12 bases. The Seattle patients, enrolled during active infection, were followed longitudinally. In the authors' methods: It was from reference gene primer amplification that nucleated cell counts were estimated. TCRdb's table, derived via immunoSEQ multiplex PCR, lists solely in-frame clones and lacks some. That table supplies the V and J calls and clone size; D and trimming were determined from the DNA. Among around 130,000 clones, around 90% were seen once, and the ten largest hold more than 2.5%.

The TCR originated in a human donor with COVID-19, enrolled during active disease. The donor label of this sample is uncertain. Source material: peripheral blood. The J gene is TRBJ2-5, the V gene TRBV12-3 or TRBV12-4; a weak D match, TRBD2 (6 bases). CDR3 in amino acids: CASRPSAGETQYF. Here the CDR3 DNA reads TGTGCCAGCAGGCCTAGCGCAGGAGAGACCCAGTACTTC.